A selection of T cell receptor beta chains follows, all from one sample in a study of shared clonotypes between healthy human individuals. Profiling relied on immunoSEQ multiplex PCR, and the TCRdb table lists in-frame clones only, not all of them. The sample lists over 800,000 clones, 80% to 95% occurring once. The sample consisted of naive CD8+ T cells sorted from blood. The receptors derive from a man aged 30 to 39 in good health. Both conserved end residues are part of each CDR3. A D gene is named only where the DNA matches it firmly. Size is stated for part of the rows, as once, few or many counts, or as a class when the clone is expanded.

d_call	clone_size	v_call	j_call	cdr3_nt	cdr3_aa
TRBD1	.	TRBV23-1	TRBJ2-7	TGCGCCAAGACAGGGGGCCGCGAGCAGTACTTC	CAKTGGREQYF
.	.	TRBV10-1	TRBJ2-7	TGCGCCAGCAGTCGGGACCTGAGCTCCTACGAGCAGTACTTC	CASSRDLSSYEQYF
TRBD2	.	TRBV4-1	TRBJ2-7	TGCGCCAGCAGCCTACTAGCGGGAGTGTTAAGCTCCTACGAGCAGTACTTC	CASSLLAGVLSSYEQYF
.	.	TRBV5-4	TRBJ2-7	TGTGCCAGCAGCCCGATCGGGGGAGAGGTGTCCTACGAGCAGTACTTC	CASSPIGGEVSYEQYF
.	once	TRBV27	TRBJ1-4	TGTGCCAGCAGTTTATACGGTTTTTTAGGGGAAAAACTGTTTTTT	CASSLYGFLGEKLFF
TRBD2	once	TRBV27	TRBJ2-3	TGTGCCAGCAGTTTAGGGACTAGCGGGAGTGATACGCAGTATTTT	CASSLGTSGSDTQYF
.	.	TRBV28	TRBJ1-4	TGTGCCAGCAGTTTGAGTGTGGGCAGAGCAAATGAAAAACTGTTTTTT	CASSLSVGRANEKLFF
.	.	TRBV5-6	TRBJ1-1	TGTGCCAGCAGCTGGGCCCTGAACACTGAAGCTTTCTTT	CASSWALNTEAFF
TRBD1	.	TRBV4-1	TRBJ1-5	TGCGCCAGCAGCCAAGCCCCACAGGGGGCACATAGCAATCAGCCCCAGCATTTT	CASSQAPQGAHSNQPQHF
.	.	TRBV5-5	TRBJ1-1	TGTGCCAGCAGCTTGGCCCGGGGAGGCGGGGAAGCTTTCTTT	CASSLARGGGEAFF
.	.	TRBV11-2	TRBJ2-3	TGTGCCAGCAGCTATAGGGGAGATACGCAGTATTTT	CASSYRGDTQYF
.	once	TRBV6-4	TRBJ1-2	TGTGCCAGCAGTGACAAGGGCGGGGTGTCGAACGGCTACACCTTC	CASSDKGGVSNGYTF
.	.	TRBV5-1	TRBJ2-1	TGCGCCAGCAGCTTGAGGGGGAGCACTGAGCAGTTCTTC	CASSLRGSTEQFF
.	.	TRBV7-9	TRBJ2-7	TGTGCCAGCAGCGAGTTCGGGGGCGAGCAGTACTTC	CASSEFGGEQYF
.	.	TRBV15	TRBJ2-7	TGTGCCACCAGCAGTACCGGGACTCCCGGCTCCTACGAGCAGTACTTC	CATSSTGTPGSYEQYF
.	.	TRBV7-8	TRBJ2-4	TGTGCCAGCAGCTTAGATTTGGTTGAGTACGAAAACATTCAGTACTTC	CASSLDLVEYENIQYF
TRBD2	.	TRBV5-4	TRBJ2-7	TGTGCCAGCAGCTTACCGACTAGCGGACTGTACGAGCAGTACTTC	CASSLPTSGLYEQYF
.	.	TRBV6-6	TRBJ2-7	TGTGCCAGCAGTGGACGGGGCTCCTACGAGCAGTACTTC	CASSGRGSYEQYF
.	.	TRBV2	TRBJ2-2	TGTGCCAGCAGTGAAGCCCCCGGTGGTAGCGGACTGAACACCGGGGAGCTGTTTTTT	CASSEAPGGSGLNTGELFF
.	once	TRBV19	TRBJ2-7	TGTGCCAGTAGCCTGGGTTACGAGCAGTACTTC	CASSLGYEQYF
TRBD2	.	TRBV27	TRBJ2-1	TGTGCCAGCAGTTTGACTAGCTCCCCCTACAATGAGCAGTTCTTC	CASSLTSSPYNEQFF
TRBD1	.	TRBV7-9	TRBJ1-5	TGTGCCAGCAGCTTACCCGGGACAGGGGTCAATCAGCCCCAGCATTTT	CASSLPGTGVNQPQHF
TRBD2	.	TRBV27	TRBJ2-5	TGTGCCAGCAGTTTACTAGCGGAAGAGACCCAGTACTTC	CASSLLAEETQYF
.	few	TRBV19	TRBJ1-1	TGTGCCAGTAGTATTCCAGGGGATTTGGACACTGAAGCTTTCTTT	CASSIPGDLDTEAFF
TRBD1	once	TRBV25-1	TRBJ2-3	TGTGCCAGCAGTGATTACGGACAGGGAATAAGCACAGATACGCAGTATTTT	CASSDYGQGISTDTQYF
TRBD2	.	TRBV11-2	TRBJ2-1	TGTGCCAGCAGCCGCACCCCCCCTAGCGGGATATGTCGCAATGAGCAGTTCTTC	CASSRTPPSGICRNEQFF
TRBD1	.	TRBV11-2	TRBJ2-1	TGTGCCAGCAGCTTAGGACAGGGGGTCTATGAGCAGTTCTTC	CASSLGQGVYEQFF
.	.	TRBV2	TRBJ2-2	TGTGCCAGCACACAGAGAAGGGCCACCGGGACCGGGGAGCTGTTTTTT	CASTQRRATGTGELFF
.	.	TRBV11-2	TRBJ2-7	TGTGCCAGCAGCTTAATCGGAGGGAGGGGGGAGCAGTACTTC	CASSLIGGRGEQYF
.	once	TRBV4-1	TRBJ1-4	TGCGCCAGCAGCCAAGTGTTGGCAGGGCCTAATGAAAAACTGTTTTTT	CASSQVLAGPNEKLFF
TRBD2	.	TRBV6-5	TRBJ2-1	TGTGCCAGCAGTTTAGCGGGCCGCGAGAATGAGCAGTTCTTC	CASSLAGRENEQFF
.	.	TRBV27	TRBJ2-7	TGTGCCAGCAGTTTCGGGGAAGGAGGCTACGAGCAGTACTTC	CASSFGEGGYEQYF